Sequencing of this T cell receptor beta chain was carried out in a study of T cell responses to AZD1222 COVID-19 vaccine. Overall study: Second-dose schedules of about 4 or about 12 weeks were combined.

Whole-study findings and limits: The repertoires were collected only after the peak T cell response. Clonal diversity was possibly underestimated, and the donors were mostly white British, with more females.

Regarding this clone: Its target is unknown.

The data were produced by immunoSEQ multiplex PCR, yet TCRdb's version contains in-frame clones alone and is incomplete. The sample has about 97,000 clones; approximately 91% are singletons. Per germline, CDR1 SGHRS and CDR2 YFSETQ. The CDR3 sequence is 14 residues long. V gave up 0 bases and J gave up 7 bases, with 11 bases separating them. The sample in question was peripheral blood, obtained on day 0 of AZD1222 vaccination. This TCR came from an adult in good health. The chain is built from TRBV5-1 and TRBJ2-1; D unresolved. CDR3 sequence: CASSLVGTLNEQFF. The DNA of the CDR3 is TGCGCCAGCAGCTTGGTGGGCACGTTGAATGAGCAGTTCTTC.